The 27 T cell receptor beta chains reported below all come from one sample, sequenced in a study of immune reconstitution after stem cell transplant in scleroderma. TCRdb reprocessed the RT-PCR reads with MiXCR, giving one entry per CDR3 protein. The data show around 2,000 distinct CDR3 sequences, 15% seen once. Sample acquisition took place before or after autologous hematopoietic stem cell transplantation (not recorded which). The receptors stem from a female donor with systemic sclerosis.

By its share, this clonotype is large. The chain couples TRBV7-2 to TRBJ1-1; the D gene is possibly TRBD1 (5 bases). CDR3 length: 14 amino acids. The germline V gene encodes CDR1 SGHTA and CDR2 FQGNSA. V was cut by 4 bases and J by 2 bases, with 11 bases left in between. CDR3 sequence (DNA): TGTGCCAGCAGCTCGTACGGACAAAACACTGAAGCTTTCTTT. Encoded protein: CASSSYGQNTEAFF.

By share, this clonotype counts as medium-sized (0.01 to 0.1%). This chain uses TRBV20-1 with TRBJ1-3; D unresolved. This CDR3 is built from 11 residues. V lost 3 bases and J lost 8, with 8 bases in between. Germline assignment: CDR1 DFQATT and CDR2 SNEGSKA (reference sequence). The CDR3 is CSASAFDTIYF. In nucleotides, the CDR3 is TGCAGTGCTAGTGCCTTCGACACCATATATTTT.

This clonotype is termed large. The V gene is TRBV7-2, the J gene TRBJ2-1; 11 nucleotides align to TRBD1. The junction had 6 bases not matched to a gene; V was cut back by 5 bases and J by 6 bases. This CDR3 comprises 15 residues. Germline V gene lookup returns CDR1 SGHTA and CDR2 FQGNSA. The CDR3 DNA reads TGTGCCAGCAGCCTCGGGACAGGGGGGTTCAATGAGCAGTTCTTC. Encoded protein: CASSLGTGGFNEQFF.

V gene TRBV5-1 combines with J gene TRBJ1-4; D unclear. The germline V gene has CDR1 SGHRS and CDR2 YFSETQ. The CDR3 is 15 amino acids. Trimming took 4 bases from V and 8 from J, leaving 18 bases between them. As DNA, the CDR3 is TGCGCCAGCAGCCTCGGCGGGAGGTGGGAGGAAAAACTGTTTTTT. It codes for CASSLGGRWEEKLFF.

This clonotype is labeled large. This chain joins TRBV2 and TRBJ1-1, with D unresolved. Trimming took off 9 bases at V and 9 bases at J, with 14 bases between the two ends. This CDR3 is built from 11 residues. Germline CDR1 is SNHLY and CDR2 is FYNNEI. Here the CDR3 reads CASGEGEQAFF. CDR3 in DNA: TGTGCCAGTGGAGAGGGAGAGCAAGCTTTCTTT.

In its sample, this clonotype is medium-sized. This sequence joins TRBV12-3 or TRBV12-4 and TRBJ1-2; D perhaps matches TRBD1 (6 bases). The CDR3 totals 16 residues. Trimming pared 5 bases from V and 0 bases from J, leaving 16 bases between. The CDR3 here is CASSLGGHLANYGYTF. The CDR3 DNA sequence: TGTGCCAGCAGTCTCGGGGGCCACCTTGCTAACTATGGCTACACCTTC.

This clonotype is large by share. This chain joins TRBV6-1 and TRBJ1-5, with TRBD1 identical over 10 bases. V was clipped by 3 bases and J by 6 bases; unmatched bases: 11. Germline CDR1 is MNHNS and CDR2 is SASEGT. The CDR3 sequence is 17 residues long. CDR3 protein: CASSESRGQGISQPQHF. CDR3 sequence (DNA): TGTGCCAGCAGTGAGAGTCGGGGACAGGGGATTAGTCAGCCCCAGCATTTT.

This clonotype is classed as large. V is TRBV2 and J is TRBJ2-5; the D is unclear. Germline assignment: CDR1 SNHLY and CDR2 FYNNEI. The CDR3 consists of 12 residues. Deletions cut 3 bases from V and 5 bases from J, with 7 bases between. The CDR3 nucleotides are TGTGCCAGCAGTGAGGCTGTGGAGACCCAGTACTTC. It encodes CASSEAVETQYF.

The CDR3 bases are TGTGCTAGTGGGCCACTGCCCTCCGAGCAGTACTTC. Translation: CASGPLPSEQYF. The chain joins TRBV12-5 to TRBJ2-7; D ambiguous. Germline lookup yields CDR1 LGHNT and CDR2 FRNRAP. V shed 6 bases and J shed 6 bases, with 12 bases lying between them. The CDR3 extends over 12 amino acids.

In its sample, this clonotype is medium-sized (0.01 to 0.1%). The chain is built from TRBV5-6 and TRBJ2-2; unclear D gene. The V and J ends lost 2 bases and 10 bases respectively, with 9 bases between them. CDR1 and CDR2 (germline): SGHDT, YYEEEE. The CDR3 is made up of 12 amino acids. In DNA, the CDR3 is TGTGCCAGCAGCTTATCCTCCGAGGAGCTGTTTTTT. This gives the protein CASSLSSEELFF.

The chain combines TRBV5-6 with TRBJ1-1; no reliable D call. From germline, CDR1 is SGHDT and CDR2 YYEEEE. Trimming took 3 bases from V and 1 from J, leaving 13 bases between them. The CDR3 runs 15 residues. The DNA of the CDR3 is TGTGCCAGCAGCTCACTAGGGATGGGGAACACTGAAGCTTTCTTT. Its protein is CASSSLGMGNTEAFF.

Relative to its sample, this clonotype is medium-sized. The chain is built from TRBV5-6 and TRBJ1-5, with 8 positions matching TRBD1. Germline V lookup: CDR1 SGHDT, CDR2 YYEEEE. J was trimmed by 4 bases and V by 0 bases; bases with no gene match: 9. The CDR3 is 17 amino acids. The CDR3 spells CASSLGQGAVKNQPQHF. CDR3 in DNA: TGTGCCAGCAGCTTGGGGCAGGGGGCCGTTAAAAATCAGCCCCAGCATTTT.

Judged by abundance, this clonotype is medium-sized. This chain joins TRBV7-2 and TRBJ2-6; no firm D call. V lost 5 bases and J lost 0, with 2 bases in between. Germline V gives CDR1 SGHTA, CDR2 FQGNSA. The CDR3 contains 13 residues. Written as DNA, the CDR3 is TGTGCCAGCAGCAACTCTGGGGCCAACGTCCTGACTTTC. It encodes CASSNSGANVLTF. The variable domain in full, with the rest retrieved from reference TRBV7-2 and TRBJ2-6, is GAGVSQSPSNKVTEKGKDVELRCDPISGHTALYWYRQSLGQGLEFLIYFQGNSAPDKSGLPSDRFSAERTGGSVSTLTIQRTQQEDSAVYLCASSNSGANVLTFGAGSRLTVL.

This clonotype is judged medium-sized. The genes are TRBV5-1 and TRBJ2-1; TRBD1 agrees at 12 bases. CDR1 SGHRS and CDR2 YFSETQ come from the germline V gene. The CDR3 contains 16 residues. V dropped 4 bases and J dropped 7; count of bases not matched to a gene: 9. CDR3 coding DNA: TGCGCCAGCAGCCATGGGGGGACAGGGGGCGGGAATGAGCAGTTCTTC. Encoded protein: CASSHGGTGGGNEQFF. Full variable domain (rest looked up from reference TRBV5-1 and TRBJ2-1): KAGVTQTPRYLIKTRGQQVTLSCSPISGHRSVSWYQQTPGQGLQFLFEYFSETQRNKGNFPGRFSGRQFSNSRSEMNVSTLELGDSALYLCASSHGGTGGGNEQFFGPGTRLTVL.

By its share, this clonotype is medium-sized (0.01 to 0.1%). The chain is built from TRBV29-1 and TRBJ2-1; D remains unclear. The length of the CDR3 is 10 residues. CDR1 is SQVTM, CDR2 ANQGSEA, per germline. Trimming shortened V by 7 bases and J by 7 bases, and 8 bases separated the two germline ends. The CDR3 is CSAVGNEQFF. In nucleotides, the CDR3 is TGCAGCGCCGTGGGTAATGAGCAGTTCTTC.

This clonotype is medium-sized (0.01 to 0.1%) within its sample. V is TRBV11-3 and J is TRBJ2-5; 7 bases align to TRBD2. CDR1 and CDR2 from the germline V gene are SGHNT and YENEEA. Trimming at V came to 3 bases and at J to 2 bases, leaving 12 bases not matched to a gene. The CDR3 is 17 amino acids. The CDR3 coding sequence is TGTGCCAGCAGCTTGCGCATGGGGGGGAGTGCGCAAGAGACCCAGTACTTC. This sequence encodes CASSLRMGGSAQETQYF. The variable domain in full, completed from reference TRBV11-3 and TRBJ2-5, reads EAGVVQSPRYKIIEKKQPVAFWCNPISGHNTLYWYLQNLGQGPELLIRYENEEAVDDSQLPKDRFSAERLKGVDSTLKIQPAELGDSAVYLCASSLRMGGSAQETQYFGPGTRLLVL.

Judged by abundance, this clonotype is medium-sized. The chain couples TRBV7-9 to TRBJ1-1; 7 positions agree with TRBD1. Germline V gene lookup returns CDR1 SEHNR and CDR2 FQNEAQ (reference sequence). There are 12 residues in the CDR3. J lost 9 bases, V lost 1 base, and 2 bases had no gene match. The CDR3 DNA follows: TGTGCCAGCAGCTTAGGGACAGGCCAAGCTTTCTTT. Translation: CASSLGTGQAFF.

This clonotype is medium-sized. The J gene is TRBJ1-2, the V gene TRBV20-1, with no clear D. The CDR3 is made up of 12 amino acids. Trimming stripped 0 bases from V and 8 bases from J, with 10 bases between. The germline CDR1 and CDR2 sequences are DFQATT and SNEGSKA (reference sequence). As DNA, the CDR3 is TGCAGTGCTAGAGATAACGGGTGGGGCTACACCTTC. It translates to CSARDNGWGYTF.

Sample share makes this clonotype large. The chain links TRBV6-2 or TRBV6-3 to TRBJ2-7, with D perhaps being TRBD1 or TRBD2 (5 bases each). The germline V and J ends were trimmed by 6 bases and 3 bases, with 21 bases remaining between them. Germline V gene data show CDR1 as MNHEY and CDR2 as SVGEGT. This CDR3 contains 16 residues. The DNA of the CDR3 is TGTGCCAGCAGCCAGAGGGGCCGGGCAGCGAGCTACGAGCAGTACTTC. Residues: CASSQRGRAASYEQYF.

This clonotype was counted a few times. This chain uses TRBV10-2 with TRBJ1-3; no firm D call. Trimming removed 5 bases at V and 2 bases at J, with 13 bases between. Germline loops: CDR1 WSHSY, CDR2 SAAADI. The length of the CDR3 is 15 residues. The CDR3 sequence: CASSHTAEPGNTIYF. The DNA for the CDR3 is TGCGCCAGCAGTCACACAGCTGAACCTGGAAACACCATATATTTT.

In its sample, this clonotype was seen a few times. CDR3 nucleotides: TGCAGTGCTGGCCGGGACGGGTACAATGAGCAGTTCTTC. As protein: CSAGRDGYNEQFF. The chain uses TRBV20-1 and TRBJ2-1, with D perhaps assigned TRBD1 or TRBD2 (5 bases each). Germline lookup yields CDR1 DFQATT and CDR2 SNEGSKA (reference sequence). V lost 5 bases, J lost 4 bases, and 12 bases lay in between. CDR3 length equals 13 residues.

This clonotype is medium-sized. The rearrangement uses TRBV29-1 and TRBJ1-1, with D hard to call. This CDR3 contains 16 residues. The ends were cut back, 7 bases at V and 4 bases at J, with 25 bases in the middle. Germline V gives CDR1 SQVTM, CDR2 ANQGSEA. This chain's CDR3 is CSALAVSPRRVTEAFF. CDR3 nucleotide sequence: TGCAGCGCATTGGCCGTGTCCCCTAGGAGAGTCACTGAAGCTTTCTTT.

Sample share makes this clonotype medium-sized. The genes are TRBV29-1 and TRBJ1-2; D is perhaps TRBD1 (5 bases). The CDR3 has 14 residues. Germline loops: CDR1 SQVTM, CDR2 ANQGSEA. V was cut by 7 bases and J by 6 bases, with 21 bases left in between. The CDR3 loop is CSGGWVGETDGYTF. As DNA, the CDR3 is TGCAGCGGGGGCTGGGTAGGAGAGACGGATGGCTACACCTTC. The full variable domain, completed using reference TRBV29-1 and TRBJ1-2, is SAVISQKPSRDICQRGTSLTIQCQVDSQVTMMFWYRQQPGQSLTLIATANQGSEATYESGFVIDKFPISRPNLTFSTLTVSNMSPEDSSIYLCSGGWVGETDGYTFGSGTRLTVV.

This chain links TRBV7-6 with TRBJ2-6; D not certain. The length of the CDR3 is 16 residues. From germline, CDR1 is SGHVS and CDR2 FNYEAQ. V lost 1 base and J 1 base, leaving 8 bases between the germline ends. DNA of the CDR3: TGTGCCAGCAGCTTAGTTGCAAGGTCTGGGGCCAACGTCCTGACTTTC. It yields the protein CASSLVARSGANVLTF.

Within the sample, this clonotype is medium-sized. The V and J genes are TRBV15 and TRBJ1-1, with 7 bases that match TRBD1. The ends lost 3 bases at V and 3 bases at J; junction bases unmatched: 13. The CDR3 sequence is 17 residues long. Germline V lookup: CDR1 LNHNV, CDR2 YYDKDF (reference sequence). The CDR3 reads CATSRVGQGGVDTEAFF. The CDR3 coding sequence is TGTGCCACCAGCAGGGTTGGGCAGGGGGGCGTTGACACTGAAGCTTTCTTT.

By share, this clonotype counts as medium-sized. The junction does not match germline at one end; this may be a read error. V is TRBV27 and J is TRBJ1-1; a weak D match, TRBD1 (5 bases). The V gene's germline CDR1 is MNHEY and CDR2 SMNVEV (reference sequence). The CDR3 is 14 amino acids. The CDR3 bases are TGTGCCAGCGGTTTGGGGCAGGGGAACACTGAAGCTTTCTTT. Its translation is CASGLGQGNTEAFF.

A few counts support this clonotype. This chain joins TRBV7-9 and TRBJ1-6, with TRBD1 matching 9 bases. CDR3 length: 17 amino acids. CDR1 SEHNR and CDR2 FQNEAQ come from the germline V gene (reference sequence). The V and J ends lost 1 base and 6 bases, in that order; junction bases with no gene match: 7. CDR3 in DNA: TGTGCCAGCAGCTTAGGGACAGGGGTGCCCTCTAATTCACCCCTCCACTTT. Translated, it gives CASSLGTGVPSNSPLHF.